This T cell receptor (beta chain) was retrieved from a study of response to subunit inactivated influenza vaccine. Study results and caveats: With each seasonal influenza vaccination, the authors suggested, few new T cells are recruited.

TCRdb fed the RT-PCR reads into MiXCR, producing one record per CDR3 protein. Among around 850,000 distinct CDR3 sequences listed, about a fifth were seen once. Trimming took 5 bases from V and 5 from J; bases not matched to a gene: 8. There are 15 residues in the CDR3. Germline CDR1 is KGHDR and CDR2 is SFDVKD. A word on this clonotype: Antigen: not known.

This receptor was obtained from a man aged 45 to 65 who received an inactivated influenza vaccine. The specimen was PBMCs from blood, collected around 5 days after vaccination. This rearrangement joins TRBV24-1 to TRBJ2-7, with TRBD1 matching over 10 bases. The DNA of the CDR3 is TGTGCCACCAGTGGGACGGGACAGGGGATCCACGAGCAGTACTTC. As protein: CATSGTGQGIHEQYF.